One and the same sample provided the 13 T cell receptor beta chains below, sequenced in a study of cytomegalovirus exposure and HLA in healthy donors. The PCR made use of 60 Vbeta and 13 Jbeta primers. The repertoire was sequenced with immunoSEQ multiplex PCR; TCRdb's copy has only in-frame clones and lacks some. The data contain under 35,000 clones, about 65% of them seen just once; the ten biggest clones take up about a fifth. Material: PBMCs. The receptors shown here come from a man in his fifties or sixties in good health and CMV-seropositive.

CDR3 DNA sequence: TGCGCCAGCAGCCGGGCCACCGGGACAGGGGGCAATGAGCAGTTCTTC. The encoded protein is CASSRATGTGGNEQFF. The gene calls are TRBV5-1 and TRBJ2-1, with 11 positions matching TRBD1. The junction had 9 bases not matched to a gene; V was cut back by 4 bases and J by 6 bases. Germline V gene data show CDR1 as SGHRS and CDR2 as YFSETQ. The CDR3 is made up of 16 amino acids.

The chain couples TRBV7-2 to TRBJ1-5, with D unresolved. V lost 4 bases to trimming and J lost 0 bases, with 10 bases between them. The CDR3 is 15 residues long. The V gene's germline CDR1 is SGHTA and CDR2 FQGNSA. CDR3 in DNA: TGTGCCAGCAGCTCGCGAGCGGGTAGCAATCAGCCCCAGCATTTT. Translation: CASSSRAGSNQPQHF.

The CDR3 DNA reads as TGTGCCAGCTCCTATCCCCCGGGCGGGTTGAACACTGAAGCTTTCTTT. Its translation: CASSYPPGGLNTEAFF. V and J are TRBV6-6 and TRBJ1-1; D gene ambiguous. The V end was cut by 8 bases, the J end by 0 bases, with 19 bases between. This CDR3 contains 16 residues. Per the germline V gene, CDR1 is MNHNY and CDR2 is SVGAGI (reference sequence).

This chain connects TRBV7-2 to TRBJ2-2; 9 bases agree with TRBD2. V lost 1 base to trimming and J lost 6 bases; unmatched junction nucleotides: 6. The CDR3 runs 16 residues. The germline V gene encodes CDR1 SGHTA and CDR2 FQGNSA. The CDR3 DNA reads TGTGCCAGCAGCTTAGTAGGCGGGGGGGCCCCCGGGGAGCTGTTTTTT. Its translation: CASSLVGGGAPGELFF.

The sample holds one count of this clone. V gene TRBV5-4 combines with J gene TRBJ2-5; D not resolved. CDR3 length: 12 amino acids. Germline V gene lookup returns CDR1 SGHNT and CDR2 YYREEE (reference sequence). Trimming cost V 4 bases and J 0 bases, with 4 bases left between them. CDR3 sequence: CASSLDQETQYF. In DNA form, the CDR3 reads TGTGCCAGCAGCCTCGACCAAGAGACCCAGTACTTC.

The chain uses TRBV6-6 and TRBJ2-7, with 11 positions matching TRBD1. Germline CDR1 is MNHNY and CDR2 is SVGAGI (reference sequence). The CDR3 contains 15 residues. The V and J ends lost 2 bases and 3 bases, in that order; junction bases with no gene match: 3. The CDR3 is CASSYPGTGGYEQYF. The CDR3 DNA reads as TGTGCCAGCAGTTACCCCGGGACAGGGGGCTACGAGCAGTACTTC.

This rearrangement joins TRBV30 to TRBJ1-2; possible D gene TRBD1, 5 bases. CDR3 length equals 13 residues. Trimming took off 1 base at V and 7 bases at J, with 13 bases between the two ends. The germline V gene has CDR1 GTSNPN and CDR2 SVGIG (reference sequence). The CDR3 is CAWSGSRDSGYTF. The CDR3, as DNA: TGTGCCTGGAGTGGTTCCCGGGACTCTGGCTACACCTTC.

This rearrangement joins TRBV7-9 to TRBJ1-3, with D unresolved. The CDR3 spans 13 residues. V was clipped by 11 bases and J by 0 bases, with 11 bases between them. From germline, CDR1 is SEHNR and CDR2 FQNEAQ (reference sequence). DNA of the CDR3: TGTGCCTGCTCGCCGAGCTCTGGAAACACCATATATTTT. It encodes CACSPSSGNTIYF.

The V call is TRBV6-1, the J call TRBJ2-1; D gene ambiguous. The CDR3 length is 11 residues. With 4 bases removed from V and 10 bases from J, the gap between germline ends came to 8 bases. Germline loops: CDR1 MNHNS, CDR2 SASEGT. The CDR3 is CASSGSIEQFF. The DNA for the CDR3 is TGTGCCAGCAGTGGCTCTATAGAGCAGTTCTTC.

This clone occurred once. This sequence joins TRBV18 and TRBJ1-1, with D possibly being TRBD1 (6 bases). Trimming removed 2 bases from V and 5 bases from J, with 15 bases in between. Germline V gene data show CDR1 as KGHSH and CDR2 as LQKENI. The CDR3 totals 15 residues. The CDR3 region has the DNA TGTGCCAGCTCACCAGGGGGGGGCGGAAGAACTGAAGCTTTCTTT. Translated, it gives CASSPGGGGRTEAFF.

This sequence joins TRBV6-6 and TRBJ2-7; no clear D. Per germline, CDR1 MNHNY and CDR2 SVGAGI (reference sequence). V dropped 5 bases and J dropped 1 base, with 3 bases sitting between them. CDR3 length: 11 amino acids. CDR3 in amino acids: CASSPSYEQYF. CDR3 DNA: TGTGCCAGCAGTCCGTCCTACGAGCAGTACTTC.

The chain links TRBV6-5 to TRBJ2-7; possible D gene TRBD1, 5 bases. From germline, CDR1 is MNHEY and CDR2 SVGAGI. This CDR3 spans 13 amino acids. V lost 2 bases and J lost 5, with 10 bases in between. Here the CDR3 reads CASSYPGSHEQYF. The DNA for the CDR3 is TGTGCCAGCAGTTACCCAGGGTCACACGAGCAGTACTTC.

The CDR3 is CAISGSFGALTDTIYF. The CDR3 region has the DNA TGTGCCATCAGTGGATCTTTTGGGGCTCTGACCGACACCATATATTTT. The chain couples TRBV10-3 to TRBJ1-3, with D tentatively TRBD1 (5 bases). Trimming took off 4 bases at V and 8 bases at J, with 21 bases between the two ends. This CDR3 contains 16 residues. CDR1 and CDR2 from the germline V gene are ENHRY and SYGVKD.